These 22 T cell receptor beta chains share one sample of origin, sequenced in a study of blood T cells in healthy people across ages. Next came a second PCR, run for about 6 to 12 cycles, which used a sample-barcoded 5' primer along with a J-beta primer mix. TCRdb called the 5' RACE reads again in MiXCR, with one record for every CDR3 protein. This table holds 1.5 million to 2 million distinct CDR3 sequences, roughly two fifths found once. Sequences were obtained from blood. The source of these receptors is a human donor in good health.

This clonotype was detected only a few times. This sequence joins TRBV12-3 or TRBV12-4 and TRBJ2-6; D may be TRBD1 (6 bases). CDR3 length equals 19 residues. Deletions cut 3 bases from V and 2 bases from J, with 20 bases between. CDR3 DNA sequence: TGTGCCAGCAGTTTGGACTGGGACATATATATCGCTGGGGCCAACGTCCTGACTTTC. Translated, it gives CASSLDWDIYIAGANVLTF.

About this clonotype itself: One end of the junction is discordant with germline, which a read error may explain. This chain links TRBV20-1 with TRBJ2-5, with 7 bases fitting TRBD1. The CDR3 is 12 amino acids. The V gene's germline CDR1 is DFQATT and CDR2 SNEGSKA (reference sequence). The CDR3 reads CGANDRVETQYF. The CDR3 coding sequence is TGCGGTGCAAACGACAGGGTAGAGACCCAGTACTTC.

As for this clonotype: At one end the junction does not follow the germline gene, possibly because of a read error. This rearrangement joins TRBV10-3 to TRBJ1-1; 7 bases are shared with TRBD1. The CDR3 spans 15 residues. The germline V gene encodes CDR1 ENHRY and CDR2 SYGVKD. CDR3 protein: CAISEARGRITGAFF. The CDR3 DNA follows: TGTGCCATCAGTGAGGCTAGGGGGCGAATCACTGGAGCTTTCTTT.

The chain is built from TRBV20-1 and TRBJ1-2, with D hard to call. CDR1 and CDR2 from the germline V gene are DFQATT and SNEGSKA (reference sequence). Deletions cut 1 base from V and 6 bases from J, with 9 bases between. The CDR3 is 12 residues long. The CDR3 coding sequence is TGCAGTGCTAGAGTTACAGCGGATGGCTACACCTTC. Translation: CSARVTADGYTF.

V gene TRBV29-1 combines with J gene TRBJ1-5, with a weak D call TRBD1 (6 bases). Germline assignment: CDR1 SQVTM and CDR2 ANQGSEA. CDR3 length: 12 amino acids. V was clipped by 7 bases and J by 5 bases, with 12 bases between them. The CDR3 loop reads CSATTGHQPQHF. In DNA, the CDR3 is TGCAGCGCTACGACAGGACATCAGCCCCAGCATTTT.

This clonotype was detected once. This chain connects TRBV6-2 or TRBV6-3 to TRBJ1-1; 10 positions agree with TRBD1. The CDR3 is made up of 14 amino acids. Germline trimming cut 2 bases from V and 11 bases from J; bases unmatched to any gene: 8. From germline, CDR1 is MNHEY and CDR2 SVGEGT. The CDR3 loop is CASSYDRGPPLAFF. CDR3 nucleotide sequence: TGTGCCAGCAGTTACGACAGGGGGCCACCTCTGGCTTTCTTT.

This clonotype was seen more than once but under ten times. J is TRBJ1-5 and V is TRBV7-2; D gene ambiguous. This CDR3 contains 15 residues. In germline, CDR1 is SGHTA, CDR2 FQGNSA. Trimming took off 2 bases at V and 0 bases at J, with 8 bases between the two ends. The CDR3 protein is CASSLQAYSNQPQHF. CDR3 sequence (DNA): TGTGCCAGCAGCTTACAAGCTTATAGCAATCAGCCCCAGCATTTT.

The V call is TRBV20-1, the J call TRBJ2-7; 7 bases fit TRBD1. The CDR3 is made up of 14 amino acids. CDR1 and CDR2 (germline): DFQATT, SNEGSKA (reference sequence). J was trimmed by 1 base and V by 4 bases; bases with no gene match: 7. This CDR3 reads CSAKGTVSSYEQYF. CDR3 DNA: TGCAGTGCTAAGGGGACAGTTTCGTCCTACGAGCAGTACTTC.

This clonotype has just a few counts. This chain uses TRBV6-5 with TRBJ1-5, with D hard to call. Germline V lookup: CDR1 MNHEY, CDR2 SVGAGI. The ends were cut back, 6 bases at V and 2 bases at J, with 11 bases in the middle. This CDR3 comprises 14 residues. This chain's CDR3 is CASSVGLGNQPQHF. The CDR3, as DNA: TGTGCCAGCAGCGTAGGGTTGGGCAATCAGCCCCAGCATTTT.

The V gene is TRBV7-2, the J gene TRBJ1-2; 8 bases agree with TRBD1. Unmatched junction bases numbered 11, after V lost 3 bases and J lost 8 bases. The germline gives CDR1 SGHTA, CDR2 FQGNSA. The CDR3 has 15 amino acids. This CDR3 reads CASSLTGEAGLGYTF. The CDR3 DNA is TGTGCCAGCAGCTTGACAGGGGAAGCGGGTTTGGGCTACACCTTC. The complete variable domain, with remaining parts taken from reference TRBV7-2 and TRBJ1-2, reads GAGVSQSPSNKVTEKGKDVELRCDPISGHTALYWYRQSLGQGLEFLIYFQGNSAPDKSGLPSDRFSAERTGGSVSTLTIQRTQQEDSAVYLCASSLTGEAGLGYTFGSGTRLTVV.

In its sample, this clonotype was seen a few times. This chain connects TRBV7-2 to TRBJ2-1; TRBD1 is a possible D gene (5 bases). The germline CDR1 and CDR2 sequences are SGHTA and FQGNSA. Trimming took 5 bases from V and 12 from J, leaving 20 bases between them. The CDR3 extends over 14 amino acids. The CDR3 reads CASSLGESQGRQFF. DNA of the CDR3: TGTGCCAGCAGCCTTGGCGAATCGCAGGGTAGGCAGTTCTTC.

The V gene is TRBV7-9, the J gene TRBJ1-5, with D tentatively TRBD1 (6 bases). V lost 5 bases to trimming and J lost 0 bases, with 11 bases between them. This CDR3 is 15 amino acids long. Germline V gene lookup returns CDR1 SEHNR and CDR2 FQNEAQ (reference sequence). For the CDR3, the DNA is TGTGCCAGCAGCCCCGGGACACATAGCAATCAGCCCCAGCATTTT. Translation: CASSPGTHSNQPQHF.

The CDR3 DNA reads TGCGCCAGCAGCAAGCTCCCCGACTGGACGGGCTCCTACGAGCAGTACTTC. This sequence encodes CASSKLPDWTGSYEQYF. The chain uses TRBV5-1 and TRBJ2-7; D gene ambiguous. The germline V gene encodes CDR1 SGHRS and CDR2 YFSETQ. Trimming took 4 bases from V and 0 from J, leaving 20 bases between them. This CDR3 is 17 amino acids long.

V usage is TRBV12-5 and J usage is TRBJ2-5, with D uncertain. Germline loops: CDR1 LGHNT, CDR2 FRNRAP. This CDR3 region has 12 residues. The V end was cut by 5 bases, the J end by 5 bases, with 9 bases between. The CDR3 coding sequence is TGTGCTAGTGGTCCCCTGGGGGAGACCCAGTACTTC. Amino acid sequence: CASGPLGETQYF.

This sequence joins TRBV5-1 and TRBJ2-3; D is perhaps TRBD2 (5 bases). The germline V and J ends were trimmed by 2 bases and 0 bases, with 13 bases remaining between them. CDR3 length: 16 amino acids. Germline V CDR1 and CDR2: SGHRS, YFSETQ. The CDR3 sequence is CASSFHRLPSTDTQYF. DNA of the CDR3: TGCGCCAGCAGCTTCCATAGACTACCTAGCACAGATACGCAGTATTTT.

The chain joins TRBV29-1 to TRBJ2-5; D remains ambiguous. The V gene's germline CDR1 is SQVTM and CDR2 ANQGSEA. The V end was cut by 6 bases, the J end by 0 bases, with 11 bases between. This CDR3 is built from 13 residues. The chain's CDR3 is CSVRITHQETQYF. DNA of the CDR3: TGCAGCGTCCGGATCACGCACCAAGAGACCCAGTACTTC.

V and J are TRBV28 and TRBJ1-4, with TRBD1 identical over 7 bases. CDR3 size: 14 residues. Per germline, CDR1 MDHEN and CDR2 SYDVKM. Trimming cost V 5 bases and J 8 bases; bases outside gene matches: 8. The CDR3 sequence: CASSLTGSEEKLFF. CDR3 coding DNA: TGTGCCAGCAGTCTGACAGGGTCGGAAGAAAAACTGTTTTTT.

With respect to this clonotype: A read error may produce the germline difference seen at one junction end. The chain carries TRBV20-1 and TRBJ1-5, with D possibly being TRBD1 (6 bases). The germline gives CDR1 DFQATT, CDR2 SNEGSKA (reference sequence). The CDR3 contains 15 residues. The CDR3 coding sequence is TGCGGTGCTAGTGCGGGGGCGCAGCTAGGTCAGCCCCAGCATTTT. Translating gives CGASAGAQLGQPQHF.

The chain links TRBV5-6 to TRBJ1-2, with D perhaps matching TRBD1 (6 bases). Looked up from germline, CDR1 is SGHDT and CDR2 is YYEEEE. V lost 1 base and J lost 4, with 14 bases in between. The length of the CDR3 is 15 residues. The CDR3 nucleotides read TGTGCCAGCAGCTTGAGGCAGGGGTACCCCTATGGCTACACCTTC. Its protein is CASSLRQGYPYGYTF.

This chain links TRBV4-1 with TRBJ1-5, with no clear D. Germline V CDR1 and CDR2: MGHRA, YSYEKL. Trimming shortened V by 1 base and J by 6 bases, and 19 bases separated the two germline ends. This CDR3 comprises 17 residues. The CDR3 sequence: CASSQGLGRGIGQPQHF. The CDR3 nucleotides read TGCGCCAGCAGCCAAGGATTGGGTCGGGGTATCGGTCAGCCCCAGCATTTT.

This clonotype has more than one count but fewer than ten. The CDR3 loop is CASSPGQTRAGANVLTF. The CDR3 nucleotides are TGTGCCAGCAGTCCGGGACAGACCCGAGCTGGGGCCAACGTCCTGACTTTC. The chain has TRBV12-3 or TRBV12-4 and TRBJ2-6; 7 positions match TRBD1. J gave up 2 bases and V 5 bases, and 9 bases lay outside the gene matches. The CDR3 runs 17 residues.

The CDR3 region has the DNA TGTGCCAGCAGTTCATCGGGCTTTTACTACGAGCAGTTCTTC. Translated, it gives CASSSSGFYYEQFF. This chain joins TRBV7-9 and TRBJ2-1; D gene uncertain. Trimming pared 6 bases from V and 10 bases from J, leaving 19 bases between. Germline lookup yields CDR1 SEHNR and CDR2 FQNEAQ (reference sequence). The CDR3 runs to 14 residues.